These 32 T cell receptor beta chains were all obtained from the same sample, sequenced in a study of human thymus T cells. Thymic material originated from resections removed in the course of corrective heart surgery. Using immunoSEQ multiplex PCR, the repertoire was profiled, and TCRdb retains in-frame clones only, with some absent. The data show 86,000 or so clones, just over 95% seen once. Input material: thymus tissue. Receptor source: a boy in the first two years of life with a congenital heart defect but otherwise immunologically healthy.

V and J are TRBV7-8 and TRBJ1-1; D is perhaps TRBD1 (5 bases). The ends were cut back, 5 bases at V and 8 bases at J, with 15 bases in the middle. This CDR3 has 13 amino acids. Germline CDR1 and CDR2: SGHVS and FQNEAQ. This CDR3 reads CASSPRDGPEAFF. Written as DNA, the CDR3 is TGTGCCAGCAGCCCCAGGGACGGACCGGAAGCTTTCTTT.

This rearrangement joins TRBV7-2 to TRBJ1-5; D may be TRBD1 (6 bases). V gave up 3 bases and J gave up 6 bases, with 15 bases separating them. Germline V gives CDR1 SGHTA, CDR2 FQGNSA. The CDR3 has 15 amino acids. The CDR3 region has the DNA TGTGCCAGCAGCTTCTACAGGGTCAGCGGTCAGCCCCAGCATTTT. This translates into CASSFYRVSGQPQHF.

J is TRBJ2-5 and V is TRBV11-3, with D perhaps TRBD2 (6 bases). CDR3 length: 12 residues. Trimming removed 4 bases at V and 9 bases at J, with 12 bases between. Germline CDR1 SGHNT, CDR2 YENEEA. The CDR3: CASSSAPGAQYF. As DNA, the CDR3 is TGTGCCAGCAGCTCGGCGCCGGGGGCCCAGTACTTC.

This clone appeared a single time. The chain joins TRBV4-1 to TRBJ2-7; 10 bases map to TRBD1. After removal of 1 base from V and 4 bases from J, the junction contained 19 bases not matched to a gene. The CDR3 covers 20 residues. Germline V CDR1 and CDR2: MGHRA, YSYEKL. In nucleotides, the CDR3 is TGCGCCAGCAGCCAAGGGATGGGCCGGGACAGGGGATCCCCTCCTTACGAGCAGTACTTC. This codes for CASSQGMGRDRGSPPYEQYF.

V usage is TRBV5-4 and J usage is TRBJ2-2; D may match TRBD1 or TRBD2 (5 bases each). The germline V and J ends were trimmed by 1 base and 4 bases, with 11 bases remaining between them. The CDR3 sequence is 15 residues long. CDR1 and CDR2 from the germline V gene are SGHNT and YYREEE (reference sequence). Here the CDR3 reads CASSLKGRGTGELFF. CDR3 DNA: TGTGCCAGCAGCTTGAAGGGACGTGGCACCGGGGAGCTGTTTTTT.

The rearrangement uses TRBV4-3 and TRBJ1-5; 7 bases map to TRBD1. This CDR3 has 18 residues. Per the germline V gene, CDR1 is LGHNA and CDR2 is YSLEER. V trimming: 0 bases; J trimming: 6 bases; junction bases outside the gene matches: 14. In DNA, the CDR3 is TGCGCCAGCAGCCAAGATAGGGAGCAGGGGGGACGTAGTCAGCCCCAGCATTTT. Protein product: CASSQDREQGGRSQPQHF.

V is TRBV2 and J is TRBJ1-2, with D possibly matching TRBD1 (6 bases). CDR3 length equals 16 residues. Germline V gene lookup returns CDR1 SNHLY and CDR2 FYNNEI. V was pared by 7 bases and J by 3 bases, with 21 bases between. The CDR3 DNA reads TGTGCCAGCAATCGGATACAGGGAGGAGGCTACTATGGCTACACCTTC. Translating gives CASNRIQGGGYYGYTF. Variable domain in full (rest from reference TRBV2 and TRBJ1-2): EPEVTQTPSHQVTQMGQEVILRCVPISNHLYFYWYRQILGQKVEFLVSFYNNEISEKSEIFDDQFSVERPDGSNFTLKIRSTKLEDSAMYFCASNRIQGGGYYGYTFGSGTRLTVV.

This clone was recorded only once. The chain employs TRBV14 and TRBJ2-2; 9 bases are shared with TRBD1. Germline assignment: CDR1 SGHDN and CDR2 FVKESK. The J segment lost 7 bases and the V segment lost 5 bases, leaving 8 bases of the junction unmatched. The CDR3 totals 15 residues. The CDR3 bases are TGTGCCAGCAGCGAGGACAGGGGAAGGAACGGGGAGCTGTTTTTT. It encodes CASSEDRGRNGELFF.

V usage is TRBV2 and J usage is TRBJ2-5; 11 positions match TRBD2. The CDR3 loop spans 15 amino acids. Losses at the gene ends were 5 bases for V and 5 bases for J; bases not matched to a gene: 7. CDR1 and CDR2 from the germline V gene are SNHLY and FYNNEI. The CDR3 here is CASSLLAGVSETQYF. CDR3 nucleotides: TGTGCCAGCAGTCTACTAGCGGGAGTGTCGGAGACCCAGTACTTC.

The chain joins TRBV11-2 to TRBJ1-2; tentatively, D is TRBD1 (6 bases). Germline assignment: CDR1 SGHAT and CDR2 FQNNGV. The ends were cut back, 5 bases at V and 3 bases at J, with 22 bases in the middle. The CDR3 consists of 17 residues. CDR3 residues: CASSPRLRTKGDYGYTF. CDR3 sequence (DNA): TGTGCCAGCAGCCCCAGACTCCGGACTAAGGGGGACTATGGCTACACCTTC.

The chain couples TRBV7-2 to TRBJ2-7, with 8 bases matching TRBD2. There are 15 residues in the CDR3. The trim removed 2 bases at V and 0 bases at J, leaving 3 bases unmatched. From germline, CDR1 is SGHTA and CDR2 FQGNSA. This CDR3 is CASSLRGGSSYEQYF. The CDR3, as DNA: TGTGCCAGCAGCTTACGGGGGGGGAGCTCCTACGAGCAGTACTTC. Variable domain in full (rest from reference TRBV7-2 and TRBJ2-7): GAGVSQSPSNKVTEKGKDVELRCDPISGHTALYWYRQSLGQGLEFLIYFQGNSAPDKSGLPSDRFSAERTGGSVSTLTIQRTQQEDSAVYLCASSLRGGSSYEQYFGPGTRLTVT.

This chain connects TRBV7-9 to TRBJ1-6; D might be TRBD1 (5 bases). Trimming stripped 4 bases from V and 7 bases from J, with 17 bases between. CDR1 is SEHNR and CDR2 is FQNEAQ in the germline V gene (reference sequence). CDR3 length: 16 amino acids. CDR3 nucleotides: TGTGCCAGCAGCTGTTCTAAAGGGGAATCGAATTCACCCCTCCACTTT. Translation gives CASSCSKGESNSPLHF.

The chain recombines TRBV27 with TRBJ2-3, with 8 bases lining up with TRBD2. The trim removed 5 bases at V and 4 bases at J, leaving 17 bases unmatched. CDR1 MNHEY and CDR2 SMNVEV come from the germline V gene (reference sequence). This CDR3 region has 18 residues. The CDR3 here is CASSQPRGLALLADTQYF. For the CDR3, the DNA is TGTGCCAGCAGTCAACCCCGAGGACTAGCCCTCCTGGCAGATACGCAGTATTTT.

The rearrangement uses TRBV5-6 and TRBJ1-2; 8 nucleotides match TRBD1. The V gene's germline CDR1 is SGHDT and CDR2 YYEEEE. This CDR3 has 19 residues. V was clipped by 3 bases and J by 8 bases; unmatched bases: 24. CDR3 sequence: CASSCLSPLSGTGYTGYTF. Written as DNA, the CDR3 is TGTGCCAGCAGCTGCTTGTCGCCCCTCTCCGGGACAGGTTATACGGGCTACACCTTC.

This chain links TRBV19 with TRBJ2-7, with D possibly matching TRBD2 (5 bases). Trimming left V 8 bases short and J 2 bases short, with 16 bases between. This CDR3 has 14 amino acids. Germline V lookup: CDR1 LNHDA, CDR2 SQIVND (reference sequence). This chain's CDR3 is CASSRASVPYEQYF. CDR3 DNA sequence: TGTGCCAGTTCGCGGGCCTCGGTACCCTACGAGCAGTACTTC.

The chain combines TRBV14 with TRBJ2-1; maybe TRBD2 (6 bases). This CDR3 has 17 residues. Germline V gives CDR1 SGHDN, CDR2 FVKESK. Trimming removed 1 base from V and 6 bases from J, with 19 bases in between. CDR3 amino acids: CASSQGLAGRPFNEQFF. CDR3 nucleotide sequence: TGTGCCAGCAGCCAAGGACTGGCGGGGAGACCCTTCAATGAGCAGTTCTTC.

V and J are TRBV6-5 and TRBJ1-1; 8 nucleotides line up with TRBD1. This CDR3 spans 13 amino acids. V was pared by 6 bases and J by 3 bases, with 3 bases of the junction left unmatched. Germline CDR1 reads MNHEY; CDR2 reads SVGAGI. For the CDR3, the DNA is TGTGCCAGCAGACAGGGGGATGACACTGAAGCTTTCTTT. Its protein is CASRQGDDTEAFF.

The V call is TRBV11-1, the J call TRBJ1-3; D remains unclear. V was clipped by 2 bases and J by 0 bases, with 11 bases between them. The CDR3 has 16 residues. Germline CDR1 and CDR2: SGHAT and FQDESV (reference sequence). The DNA for the CDR3 is TGTGCCAGCAGCTTACGGGATGGCTCCTCTGGAAACACCATATATTTT. This encodes CASSLRDGSSGNTIYF. Full variable domain (missing parts from reference TRBV11-1 and TRBJ1-3): EAEVAQSPRYKITEKSQAVAFWCDPISGHATLYWYRQILGQGPELLVQFQDESVVDDSQLPKDRFSAERLKGVDSTLKIQPAELGDSAMYLCASSLRDGSSGNTIYFGEGSWLTVV.

V and J are TRBV10-3 and TRBJ2-7; maybe TRBD1 (6 bases). Trimming removed 0 bases at V and 3 bases at J, with 15 bases between. CDR3 length: 16 amino acids. Germline V lookup: CDR1 ENHRY, CDR2 SYGVKD. In nucleotides, the CDR3 is TGTGCCATCAGTGAGTCTGGGGGCCGGACCAACTACGAGCAGTACTTC. Encoded protein: CAISESGGRTNYEQYF.

This clone was recorded once. This chain joins TRBV9 and TRBJ2-3, with TRBD2 matching 9 bases. The J segment lost 3 bases and the V segment lost 0 bases, leaving 8 bases of the junction unmatched. The germline CDR1 and CDR2 sequences are SGDLS and YYNGEE. The CDR3 totals 17 residues. CDR3 loop: CASSVGARGGRTDTQYF. DNA of the CDR3: TGTGCCAGCAGCGTAGGAGCGCGGGGGGGCCGGACAGATACGCAGTATTTT.

The chain uses TRBV25-1 and TRBJ2-2, with TRBD1 matching 8 bases. The CDR3 has 18 amino acids. CDR1 is MGHDK, CDR2 SYGVNS, per germline. V was pared by 1 base and J by 0 bases, with 7 bases of the junction left unmatched. The CDR3 region has the DNA TGTGCCAGCAGTGAATCAGGGACAGGATTTACGAACACCGGGGAGCTGTTTTTT. Its protein product is CASSESGTGFTNTGELFF.

The chain couples TRBV5-1 to TRBJ2-5; 13 nucleotides match TRBD2. V trimming: 3 bases; J trimming: 2 bases; junction bases outside the gene matches: 7. The germline CDR1 and CDR2 sequences are SGHRS and YFSETQ. This CDR3 region has 17 residues. The CDR3 nucleotides are TGCGCCAGCAGCTCCGATGTGACTAGCGGGGGGCAAGAGACCCAGTACTTC. Its translation is CASSSDVTSGGQETQYF.

J is TRBJ1-5 and V is TRBV12-2; the D call of TRBD1 is as the table states it, not checked on the DNA. TRBV12-2 is classified as a pseudogene. This CDR3 region has 15 residues. DNA of the CDR3: TGTGCAAGTCGCCCAGGGAAGGGGGTGTATCAGCCCCAGCATTTT. It codes for CASRPGKGVYQPQHF.

This clone was seen just once. This sequence joins TRBV4-1 and TRBJ2-6; 11 bases fit TRBD1. The CDR3 spans 19 residues. V lost 0 bases to trimming and J lost 5 bases; unmatched junction nucleotides: 9. Germline values: CDR1 MGHRA, CDR2 YSYEKL. The CDR3 DNA is TGCGCCAGCAGCCAAGAGAGTCGGGACAGGGGGATAAGGGCCAACGTCCTGACTTTC. It codes for CASSQESRDRGIRANVLTF.

This chain connects TRBV27 to TRBJ1-2; the match to TRBD1 covers 10 bases. V lost 0 bases, J lost 7 bases, and 11 bases stayed unmatched. This CDR3 spans 17 amino acids. Germline CDR1 and CDR2: MNHEY and SMNVEV (reference sequence). The CDR3 loop reads CASSLSYPRQGAGGYTF. Here the CDR3 DNA reads TGTGCCAGCAGTTTATCCTATCCGCGACAGGGGGCTGGTGGCTACACCTTC.

This clone was found a few times. The rearrangement links TRBV4-1 to TRBJ1-6; D remains ambiguous. Germline V gene lookup returns CDR1 MGHRA and CDR2 YSYEKL. The CDR3 covers 16 residues. V was shortened by 3 bases and J by 9 bases, with 18 bases between the two germline ends. The CDR3 spells CASSHPPDGEGSPLHF. CDR3 DNA sequence: TGCGCCAGCAGCCATCCACCCGACGGGGAGGGTTCACCCCTCCACTTT.

This chain uses TRBV27 with TRBJ2-7, with unresolved D. V shed 6 bases and J shed 4 bases, with 19 bases lying between them. Germline V gene lookup returns CDR1 MNHEY and CDR2 SMNVEV (reference sequence). This CDR3 comprises 15 residues. CDR3 sequence reads: CASRSRVPNRYEQYF. The DNA for the CDR3 is TGTGCCAGCAGGTCTAGAGTCCCCAATAGGTACGAGCAGTACTTC.

This clone was seen a single time. The gene calls are TRBV19 and TRBJ2-1; 9 nucleotides agree with TRBD2. Trimming took 3 bases from V and 5 from J; bases not matched to a gene: 5. Germline CDR1 is LNHDA and CDR2 is SQIVND (reference sequence). This CDR3 is 15 amino acids long. The CDR3, as DNA: TGTGCCAGTAGTATGTTAGCGGGGGACGACAATGAGCAGTTCTTC. Translating gives CASSMLAGDDNEQFF.

The chain joins TRBV6-1 to TRBJ2-7; a possible D gene is TRBD2 (6 bases). Trimming shortened V by 5 bases and J by 6 bases, and 14 bases separated the two germline ends. CDR1 is MNHNS and CDR2 is SASEGT in the germline V gene. The CDR3 length is 13 residues. The DNA for the CDR3 is TGTGCCAGCAGTCAGTGGGGAGGCCTCGAGCAGTACTTC. This translates into CASSQWGGLEQYF.

The gene calls are TRBV4-1 and TRBJ1-3; tentatively, D is TRBD1 (5 bases). The germline V and J ends were trimmed by 0 bases and 15 bases, with 15 bases remaining between them. The germline gives CDR1 MGHRA, CDR2 YSYEKL. The CDR3 contains 13 residues. The CDR3: CASSQERGGTEYF. Here the CDR3 DNA reads TGCGCCAGCAGCCAAGAAAGGGGAGGGACCGAATATTTT.

In regard to this clone: The sample contains more than one DNA sequence encoding this CDR3. The chain couples TRBV7-9 to TRBJ1-2; the D is unclear. The V end was cut by 3 bases, the J end by 8 bases, with 13 bases between. Germline V gene lookup returns CDR1 SEHNR and CDR2 FQNEAQ (reference sequence). The CDR3 extends over 13 amino acids. CDR3 region: CASSLTESMGYTF. CDR3 nucleotides: TGTGCCAGCAGCTTGACTGAGTCTATGGGCTACACCTTC.

V is TRBV27 and J is TRBJ2-2; D may be TRBD1 or TRBD2 (5 bases each). Looked up from germline, CDR1 is MNHEY and CDR2 is SMNVEV (reference sequence). V gave up 4 bases and J gave up 0 bases, with 18 bases separating them. CDR3 length equals 18 residues. The CDR3 loop reads CASSSPGHRGPNTGELFF. CDR3 DNA: TGTGCCAGCAGTTCTCCGGGTCACCGGGGACCGAACACCGGGGAGCTGTTTTTT.